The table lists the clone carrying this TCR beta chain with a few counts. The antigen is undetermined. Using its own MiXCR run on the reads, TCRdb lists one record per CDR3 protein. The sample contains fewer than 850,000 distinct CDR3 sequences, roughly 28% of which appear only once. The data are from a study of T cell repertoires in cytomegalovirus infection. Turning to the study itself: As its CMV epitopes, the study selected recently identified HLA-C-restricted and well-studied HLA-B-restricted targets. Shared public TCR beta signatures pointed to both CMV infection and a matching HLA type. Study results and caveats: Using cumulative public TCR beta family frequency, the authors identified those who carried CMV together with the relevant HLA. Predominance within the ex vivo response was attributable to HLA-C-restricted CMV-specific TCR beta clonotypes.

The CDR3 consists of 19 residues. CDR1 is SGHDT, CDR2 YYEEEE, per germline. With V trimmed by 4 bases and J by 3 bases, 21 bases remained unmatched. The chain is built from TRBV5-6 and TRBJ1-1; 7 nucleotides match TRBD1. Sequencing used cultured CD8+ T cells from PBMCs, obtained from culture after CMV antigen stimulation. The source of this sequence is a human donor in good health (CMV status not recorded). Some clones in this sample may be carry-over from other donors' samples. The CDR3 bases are TGTGCCAGCAGCCCGGATCTAGGTCGGGACAGTAGGCTGGACACTGAAGCTTTCTTT. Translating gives CASSPDLGRDSRLDTEAFF.